This TCR beta chain was recovered during a study of molecular identifiers for immune sequencing clone quantification. The study, taken as a whole, reports: Same-barcode identical TCR molecules could make highly expanded clones look smaller than they are.

Details on this clonotype: The antigen is unknown. Relative to the germline gene, one junction end is altered; a read error may explain this.

Germline CDR1 is SGHTA and CDR2 is FQGTGA. The CDR3 covers 15 residues. MiXCR, run by TCRdb on the PCR reads, gives a single entry per CDR3 protein. The sample carries 80,000 to 130,000 distinct CDR3 sequences, 36% recorded once. V and J are TRBV7-3 and TRBJ2-6, with TRBD2 matching 8 bases. Sequencing was carried out using naive CD8+ T cells from blood, with Jurkat cell RNA spiked in. Subset noted: FACS-sorted CD8+CD4-CCR7+CD45RA+ naive T cells. The sequence derives from a human donor in good health. Some libraries in this study had Jurkat cell RNA spiked in. DNA for the CDR3: TGTGCCAGCAGCTTCGGCCGGGGGGGGCCCAACGTCCTGCCTTTC. It specifies CASSFGRGGPNVLPF.